This TCR beta chain was found in a study of T-cell reconstitution after alpha-beta-depleted transplantation in children. TCRbeta library construction was performed incorporating unique molecular identifiers. MiXCR was run by TCRdb on the PCR reads, yielding one entry per CDR3 protein. The data hold about 110,000 distinct CDR3 sequences, with 10% observed a single time. This clonotype came up many times. This CDR3 region has 15 residues. Germline V gene sequence: CDR1 SGHTA, CDR2 FQGNSA. Between the trimmed V and J ends, which lost 6 bases and 0 bases, there was a span of 9 bases. This clonotype originated in a human donor who donated a stem cell graft to a child with acute lymphoblastic leukemia. J is TRBJ2-6 and V is TRBV7-2; D unresolved. The source was PBMCs from the stem cell graft donor, collected from the stem cell graft. CDR3 loop: CASRPNSSGANVLTF. The CDR3 coding sequence is TGTGCCAGCAGGCCGAACAGCTCTGGGGCCAACGTCCTGACTTTC.